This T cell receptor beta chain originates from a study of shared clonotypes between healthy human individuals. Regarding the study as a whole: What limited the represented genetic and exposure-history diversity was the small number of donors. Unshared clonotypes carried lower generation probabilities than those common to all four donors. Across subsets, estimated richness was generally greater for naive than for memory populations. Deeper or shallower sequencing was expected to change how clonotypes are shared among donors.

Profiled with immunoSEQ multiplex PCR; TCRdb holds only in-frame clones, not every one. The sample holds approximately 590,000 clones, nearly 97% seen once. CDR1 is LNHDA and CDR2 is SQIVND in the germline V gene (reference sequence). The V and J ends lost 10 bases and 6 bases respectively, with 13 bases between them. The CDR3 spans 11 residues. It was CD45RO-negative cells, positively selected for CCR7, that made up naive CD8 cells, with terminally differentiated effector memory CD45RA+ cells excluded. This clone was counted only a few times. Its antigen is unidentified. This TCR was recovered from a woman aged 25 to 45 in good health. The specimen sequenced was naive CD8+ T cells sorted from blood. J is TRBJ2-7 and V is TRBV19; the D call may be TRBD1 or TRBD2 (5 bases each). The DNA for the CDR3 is TGTGCCACTCGGGGCCTGGTCGAGCAGTACTTC. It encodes CATRGLVEQYF.